This T cell receptor beta chain was found in a study of naive and memory T cell subsets. Two oligonucleotides, mixed equimolar, formed the beta constant-region primer covering TRBC1 and TRBC2. Ligated cDNA was amplified by four rounds of PCR with nested alpha and beta constant-region primers and SP2. TCRdb analysed the UMI-ligation and nested PCR reads with MiXCR anew, one entry per CDR3 protein. The sample records approximately 140,000 distinct CDR3 sequences, roughly 22% being singletons. This clonotype appeared many times. Its specificity is unknown. Overall study results and limits: Especially in CD8 cells, naive repertoires contained a few larger clonotypes, possibly CD45RA-re-expressing memory cells.

Germline CDR1 is LGHNA and CDR2 is YSLEER. CDR3 length equals 15 residues. Unmatched junction bases numbered 6, after V lost 1 base and J lost 3 bases. Sequenced sample: naive CD4+ T cells from blood. The origin of this receptor is a human donor in good health. The rearrangement links TRBV4-3 to TRBJ2-7; 7 nucleotides align to TRBD1. CDR3 sequence (DNA): TGCGCCAGCAGCCAAGCGATGGGACAGTACTACGAGCAGTACTTC. It yields the protein CASSQAMGQYYEQYF.